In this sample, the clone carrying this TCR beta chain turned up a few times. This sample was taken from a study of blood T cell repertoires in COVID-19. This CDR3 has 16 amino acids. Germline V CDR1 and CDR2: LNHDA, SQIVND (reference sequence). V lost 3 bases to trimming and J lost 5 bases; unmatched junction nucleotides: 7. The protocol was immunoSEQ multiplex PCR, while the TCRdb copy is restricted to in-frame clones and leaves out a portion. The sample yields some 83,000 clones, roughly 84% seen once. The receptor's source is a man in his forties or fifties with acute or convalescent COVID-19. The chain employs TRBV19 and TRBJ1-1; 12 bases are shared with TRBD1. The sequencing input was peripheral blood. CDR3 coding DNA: TGTGCCAGTAGTATGGCGGGACAGGGGGCCTGGACTGAAGCTTTCTTT. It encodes CASSMAGQGAWTEAFF. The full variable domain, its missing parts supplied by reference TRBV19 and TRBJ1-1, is DGGITQSPKYLFRKEGQNVTLSCEQNLNHDAMYWYRQDPGQGLRLIYYSQIVNDFQKGDIAEGYSVSREKKESFPLTVTSAQKNPTAFYLCASSMAGQGAWTEAFFGQGTRLTVV.